This T cell receptor (beta chain) was documented in a study of cytomegalovirus exposure and HLA in healthy donors (dated by TCRdb to 2017 to 2019). Context from the whole study: According to a later analysis, the 120 or so validation repertoires were produced on the same platform as the approximately 620 repertoires of the first cohort. The study aimed to test whether signatures of past pathogen exposure could be identified by cataloging public T cell receptors. A separate validation cohort of roughly 130 different subjects was used in addition to the 666-subject first cohort. To predict cytomegalovirus infection status, the study combined high-throughput TCR immunosequencing, statistical association of individual TCRs with disease status, and machine learning. Summary of the overall study and its limitations: In both the original and validation cohorts, the classifier was reported to diagnose cytomegalovirus status with high specificity and sensitivity. In vitro tests confirmed that three of the cytomegalovirus-associated TCR beta chains recognize cytomegalovirus antigens. It was suggested by the authors that the approach could potentially be generalized to other disease states and immunological phenotypes. The study gave a list of 150 to 200 TCR beta chains associated with cytomegalovirus. All 130 or so repertoires were used to score co-occurrence in the validation cohort in a later analysis, because that analysis had no HLA typing for the cohort. Subsequent analysis determined that TCRs grouped into clusters in the first cohort also showed a tendency toward co-occurrence across the roughly 130 validation repertoires, and about 94% of cluster scores exceeded 0. Most TCR sequences were seen in very few donors, while some public TCRs were found in many individuals.

About this clone: No antigen is known for it. Per-base qualities were not stored, and no clone one base away is much larger.

The donors belonged to the validation cohort of around 120 subjects, which was separate from the approximately 700-subject first cohort. The library came from the immunoSEQ multiplex PCR assay. In the authors' own workflow: A statistical classification framework was built to diagnose cytomegalovirus status from the catalog of TCR beta chain sequences. The table was pulled from immuneACCESS by TCRdb, which kept in-frame rearrangements only. Such tables lose some clones; where checked, under half of the loss comes from unresolved V genes, and the rest has no known cause. V, J and clone size are taken as reported in that table, and D and trimming were inferred from the DNA itself. This sample is represented by hundreds of thousands of clones; roughly 90% of them were singletons. The ten largest clones capture about 0.86% of the sample. Via the germline V gene, CDR1 is MDHEN and CDR2 SYDVKM. For this chain, trimming is 5 bases at the V end and 2 bases at the J end, and the number of junction bases without a gene match is 4. The CDR3 measures 15 amino acids from cysteine to phenylalanine. Only CDR3 DNA is held: 45 bases, read in frame from base 1.

The sequence joins TRBV28 to TRBJ1-2; the junction holds 11 bases that match TRBD1. Sequences were obtained from PBMCs. This sequence was found in a woman aged 18-29 years in good health and CMV-seronegative. Here is the DNA: TGTGCCAGCAGTGAGGGACAGGGGGGAAACTATGGCTACACCTTC. It encodes CASSEGQGGNYGYTF.